This T cell receptor beta chain derives from a study of shared clonotypes between healthy human individuals. Findings of the study overall: Since donors were few, the genetic and exposure-history diversity represented was limited.

V was pared by 4 bases and J by 5 bases, with 10 bases of the junction left unmatched. The CDR3 has 15 residues. In germline, CDR1 is SEHNR, CDR2 FQNEAQ (reference sequence). Only in-frame clones appear in the TCRdb table, and some are missing; sequencing was by immunoSEQ multiplex PCR. The table lists some 2 million clones, approximately 95% of them singletons. As for this clone: Its antigen is unknown.

Donors were healthy HIV-negative adults without recent acute infections or vaccinations. Naive CD45RA+ and memory CD45RA-negative subsets were split from CD4+ cells. The source is a young man in good health. V usage is TRBV7-9 and J usage is TRBJ1-1; 7 bases are a match to TRBD1. Sequencing used naive CD4+ T cells sorted from blood. The subset denotes: CD45RA+ positively selected. The CDR3: CASSSRTHRGTEAFF. CDR3 DNA sequence: TGTGCCAGCAGCTCACGGACCCACAGGGGAACTGAAGCTTTCTTT.